These T cell receptor beta chains were read from a single sample in a study of Ad26.COV2.S vaccination and SARS-CoV-2 variants. Profiled with immunoSEQ multiplex PCR; TCRdb holds only in-frame clones, not every one. The sample has hundreds of thousands of clones; over 75% are singletons. Sequencing used peripheral blood, obtained in a trial of Ad26.COV2.S vaccine versus placebo. These receptors were obtained from a person between 18 and 65 years old who received the Ad26.COV2.S COVID-19 vaccine or a placebo. CDR3s include the opening cysteine and the closing phenylalanine or tryptophan. The D gene is left open where the match is weak. Only some rows state a clone size, as once, few, many or a class for expanded clones.

>TRBJ1-1|NA|NA|TRBV4-3|17
CASSQGPPTKGNTEAFF
TGCGCCAGCAGCCAAGGACCTCCAACGAAGGGTAACACTGAAGCTTTCTTT
>TRBJ2-1|NA|NA|TRBV9|16
CASSPTAGSSYNEQFF
TGTGCCAGCAGCCCTACCGCAGGGAGCTCCTACAATGAGCAGTTCTTC
>TRBJ2-7|NA|TRBD1|TRBV6-5|13
CASSRWTGNEQYF
TGTGCCAGCAGTCGGTGGACAGGGAACGAGCAGTACTTC
>TRBJ1-1|NA|NA|TRBV6-5|11
CASSRDTRVRF
TGTGCCAGCAGTCGGGACACTCGGGTCCGTTTC
>TRBJ1-6|NA|NA|TRBV6-1|15
CASSEMGSGLSPLHF
TGTGCCAGCAGTGAAATGGGGAGCGGACTGTCACCCCTCCACTTT
>TRBJ2-4|NA|NA|TRBV7-6|12
CASSPGQSIQYF
TGTGCCAGCAGCCCTGGACAGAGCATTCAGTACTTC
>TRBJ2-5|NA|NA|TRBV15|15
CATSRDFGSTETQYF
TGTGCCACCAGCAGAGATTTTGGGAGTACAGAGACCCAGTACTTC
>TRBJ2-7|NA|TRBD2|TRBV12-5|15
CASAPGGMGVEEQYF
TGTGCTAGTGCCCCCGGGGGGATGGGAGTAGAAGAGCAGTACTTC
>TRBJ1-3|NA|NA|TRBV23-1|21
CASSLREDRPRSVISGNTIYF
TGCGCCAGCAGTCTCCGCGAAGACAGGCCAAGGTCCGTGATCTCTGGAAACACCATATATTTT
>TRBJ2-1|NA|NA|TRBV11-2|14
CASSLVANTNEQFF
TGTGCCAGCAGCTTAGTTGCTAACACAAATGAGCAGTTCTTC
>TRBJ2-7|NA|TRBD1|TRBV7-3|15
CASSQDRGPSYEQYF
TGTGCCAGCAGCCAGGACAGGGGACCGTCCTACGAGCAGTACTTC
>TRBJ2-3|NA|NA|TRBV27|15
CASKRTGFGTDTQYF
TGTGCCAGCAAGAGAACAGGCTTCGGCACAGATACGCAGTATTTT
>TRBJ2-7|few|NA|TRBV14|13
CASSPGRGYEQYF
TGTGCCAGCAGCCCTGGGAGAGGTTACGAGCAGTACTTC
>TRBJ2-7|NA|NA|TRBV5-4|12
CASSRPSGSEYF
TGTGCCAGCAGCCGACCATCGGGCTCCGAGTACTTC
>TRBJ1-6|NA|NA|TRBV4-3|12
CASSQDNSPLHF
TGCGCCAGCAGCCAAGATAATTCACCCCTCCACTTT
>TRBJ2-7|NA|TRBD2|TRBV5-1|18
CASSLGGLAGDLPYEQYF
TGCGCCAGCAGCTTAGGGGGACTAGCGGGAGATTTGCCGTACGAGCAGTACTTC
>TRBJ2-1|few|TRBD2|TRBV6-5|15
CASSYTRTSGNEQFF
TGTGCCAGCAGTTACACCCGGACTAGCGGCAATGAGCAGTTCTTC
>TRBJ1-2|once|NA|TRBV5-5|13
CASSPTGTYAYTF
TGTGCCAGCAGCCCAACCGGGACCTATGCCTACACCTTC
>TRBJ2-1|NA|TRBD2|TRBV6-5|11
CASGRADEQFF
TGTGCCAGCGGGAGGGCCGATGAGCAGTTCTTC
>TRBJ1-1|NA|NA|TRBV18|16
CASSPRLPGEGTEAFF
TGTGCCAGCTCACCACGCCTTCCAGGGGAGGGTACTGAAGCTTTCTTT
>TRBJ1-2|NA|NA|TRBV6-6|18
CASRPAPGLHPMNYGYTF
TGTGCCAGCCGTCCAGCTCCGGGACTCCATCCGATGAACTATGGCTACACCTTC
>TRBJ2-5|once|NA|TRBV7-9|15
CASSPGPPVGETQYF
TGTGCCAGCAGCCCCGGACCCCCGGTGGGCGAGACCCAGTACTTC
>TRBJ2-1|NA|NA|TRBV9|12
CASSDRSNEQFF
TGTGCCAGCAGCGACAGGAGCAATGAGCAGTTCTTC